The 10 T cell receptor beta chains presented below share a single source sample, sequenced in a study of blood T cell repertoires in COVID-19. Sequencing used immunoSEQ multiplex PCR; TCRdb keeps in-frame clones, though not all of them. Of fewer than 110,000 clones listed, about 92% are singletons. The sample taken for sequencing was peripheral blood. The receptors shown here come from a woman of 80 years or more in a cohort sampled during active COVID-19.

The chain uses TRBV11-2 and TRBJ2-1; TRBD1 aligns across 9 bases. Trimming cost V 4 bases and J 7 bases; bases outside gene matches: 11. Germline CDR1 SGHAT, CDR2 FQNNGV. This CDR3 spans 16 amino acids. The CDR3 here is CASSSSTGGAWNEQFF. CDR3 nucleotides: TGTGCCAGCAGCTCATCAACAGGGGGCGCTTGGAATGAGCAGTTCTTC.

The chain uses TRBV6-2 or TRBV6-3 and TRBJ1-2, with TRBD1 as a possible D gene (5 bases). This CDR3 is built from 12 residues. Per germline, CDR1 MNHEY and CDR2 SVGEGT. Trimming left V 6 bases short and J 6 bases short, with 11 bases between. Here the CDR3 DNA reads TGTGCCAGCAGCCCGGACACGAATGGCTACACCTTC. Its protein product is CASSPDTNGYTF.

The chain is built from TRBV7-2 and TRBJ2-3, with 10 bases matching TRBD2. This CDR3 has 18 residues. With 4 bases clipped from V and 2 bases from J, the junction kept 12 bases outside the gene matches. The germline V gene encodes CDR1 SGHTA and CDR2 FQGNSA. The DNA for the CDR3 is TGTGCCAGCAGCTCCGGTTTCGGACTAGCGGCGATCACAGATACGCAGTATTTT. This gives the protein CASSSGFGLAAITDTQYF.

The chain joins TRBV19 to TRBJ2-7; 8 bases agree with TRBD1. CDR3 size: 15 residues. Unmatched junction bases numbered 2, after V lost 1 base and J lost 0 bases. Per germline, CDR1 LNHDA and CDR2 SQIVND (reference sequence). CDR3 amino acids: CASSIGTGSSYEQYF. CDR3 DNA sequence: TGTGCCAGTAGTATAGGGACAGGGTCCTCCTACGAGCAGTACTTC.

V gene TRBV28 combines with J gene TRBJ2-2, with 7 nucleotides matching TRBD2. The germline V gene encodes CDR1 MDHEN and CDR2 SYDVKM. The CDR3 has 19 amino acids. The ends lost 6 bases at V and 5 bases at J; junction bases unmatched: 21. CDR3 residues: CASRGTTGSGGHKTGELFF. DNA for the CDR3: TGTGCCAGCAGAGGAACAACTGGTTCGGGAGGCCATAAGACCGGGGAGCTGTTTTTT.

The rearrangement joins TRBV18 to TRBJ2-1; no definite D call. There are 14 residues in the CDR3. Per germline, CDR1 KGHSH and CDR2 LQKENI. Between the trimmed V and J ends, which lost 0 bases and 6 bases, there was a span of 9 bases. Here the CDR3 reads CASSPPPYRNEQFF. The CDR3 bases are TGTGCCAGCTCACCACCTCCGTATCGCAATGAGCAGTTCTTC.

The CDR3 DNA follows: TGTGCCACGAACGGGGTTTACAATGAGCAGTTCTTC. As protein: CATNGVYNEQFF. The chain has TRBV19 and TRBJ2-1, with D maybe TRBD2 (5 bases). The CDR3 runs to 12 residues. The V and J ends lost 10 bases and 4 bases respectively, with 11 bases between them. In germline, CDR1 is LNHDA, CDR2 SQIVND (reference sequence).

The rearrangement uses TRBV6-5 and TRBJ1-4; 8 bases are shared with TRBD1. The V gene end was trimmed by 7 bases and the J gene end by 6 bases; junction bases not matched to a gene: 10. CDR1 and CDR2 (germline): MNHEY, SVGAGI. The CDR3 runs 15 residues. Here the CDR3 DNA reads TGTGCCAGCACCAAAGGACAGGGTTTTTATGAAAAACTGTTTTTT. As protein: CASTKGQGFYEKLFF.

The chain links TRBV5-6 to TRBJ2-7, with 7 bases aligning to TRBD1. The CDR3 consists of 13 residues. The ends lost 4 bases at V and 4 bases at J; junction bases unmatched: 5. Germline V gene lookup returns CDR1 SGHDT and CDR2 YYEEEE. The DNA of the CDR3 is TGTGCCAGCAGCCCGGGACAGTTGTACGAGCAGTACTTC. Amino acid sequence: CASSPGQLYEQYF. The full variable domain, in which reference TRBV5-6 and TRBJ2-7 provide the parts outside the CDR3, is DAGVTQSPTHLIKTRGQQVTLRCSPKSGHDTVSWYQQALGQGPQFIFQYYEEEERQRGNFPDRFSGHQFPNYSSELNVNALLLGDSALYLCASSPGQLYEQYFGPGTRLTVT.

This sequence joins TRBV6-5 and TRBJ2-1; tentative D call: TRBD2 (6 bases). Germline CDR1 and CDR2: MNHEY and SVGAGI. V lost 6 bases and J lost 3, with 12 bases in between. This CDR3 is built from 14 residues. The CDR3 DNA sequence: TGTGCCAGCAGCTACCGCGGGGACTACAATGAGCAGTTCTTC. Translation: CASSYRGDYNEQFF.